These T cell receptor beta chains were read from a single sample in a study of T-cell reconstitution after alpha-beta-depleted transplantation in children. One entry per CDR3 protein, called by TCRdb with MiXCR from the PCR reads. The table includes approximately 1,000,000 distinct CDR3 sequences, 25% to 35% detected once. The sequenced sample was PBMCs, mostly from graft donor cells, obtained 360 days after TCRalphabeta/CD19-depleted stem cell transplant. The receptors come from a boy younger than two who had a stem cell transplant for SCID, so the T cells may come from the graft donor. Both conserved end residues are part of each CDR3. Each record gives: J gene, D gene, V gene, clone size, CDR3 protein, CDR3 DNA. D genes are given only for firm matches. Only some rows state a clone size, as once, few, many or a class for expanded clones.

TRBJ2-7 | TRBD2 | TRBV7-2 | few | CASSLAGLAGYEQYF | TGTGCCAGCAGCTTAGCGGGACTAGCGGGGTACGAGCAGTACTTC
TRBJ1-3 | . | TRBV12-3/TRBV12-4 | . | CASRSGTSSGNTIYF | TGTGCCAGCAGATCCGGGACCAGCTCTGGAAACACCATATATTTT
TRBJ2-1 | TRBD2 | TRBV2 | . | CASSASGTSFDEQFF | TGTGCCAGCAGCGCCTCCGGGACTAGCTTTGATGAGCAGTTCTTC
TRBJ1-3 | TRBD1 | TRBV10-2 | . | CASNPGQFGNTIYF | TGCGCCAGCAACCCGGGACAGTTTGGAAACACCATATATTTT
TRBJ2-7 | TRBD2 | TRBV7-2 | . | CASSRLAGGLNEQYF | TGTGCCAGTTCCAGACTAGCGGGGGGGCTCAACGAGCAGTACTTC
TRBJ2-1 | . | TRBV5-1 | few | CASSPWSGAYNEQFF | TGCGCCAGCAGCCCTTGGAGCGGAGCCTACAATGAGCAGTTCTTC
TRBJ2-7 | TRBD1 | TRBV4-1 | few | CASSQDGGQGRLHEQYF | TGCGCCAGCAGCCAAGATGGCGGACAGGGGCGTCTTCACGAGCAGTACTTC
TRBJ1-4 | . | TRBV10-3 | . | CATALQRNPPTNEKLFF | TGTGCCACCGCCTTACAGCGTAACCCCCCAACTAATGAAAAACTGTTTTTT
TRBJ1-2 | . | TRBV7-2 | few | CASSLAHRLDGYTF | TGTGCCAGCAGCTTAGCGCATCGGTTGGATGGCTACACCTTC
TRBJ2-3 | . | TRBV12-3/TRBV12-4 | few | CASSLGGVSPYSTDTQYF | TGTGCCAGCAGTTTAGGAGGGGTTTCGCCCTATAGCACAGATACGCAGTATTTT
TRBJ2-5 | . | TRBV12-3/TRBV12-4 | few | CASRDREETQYF | TGTGCCAGCAGAGACAGAGAAGAGACCCAGTACTTC
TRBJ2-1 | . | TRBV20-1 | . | CSARALHGARFF | TGCAGTGCTAGAGCCTTACACGGGGCCCGGTTCTTC
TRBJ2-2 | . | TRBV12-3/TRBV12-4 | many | CASSLGTLNTGELFF | TGTGCCAGCAGCTTAGGGACCCTGAACACCGGGGAGCTGTTTTTT
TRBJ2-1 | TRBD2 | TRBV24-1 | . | CATRPSGRGGDNEQFF | TGTGCCACCAGACCCTCGGGGAGGGGCGGGGACAATGAGCAGTTCTTC
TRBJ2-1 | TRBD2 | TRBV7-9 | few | CASSAGTSGDNEQFF | TGTGCCAGCAGCGCCGGGACTAGCGGGGACAATGAGCAGTTCTTC
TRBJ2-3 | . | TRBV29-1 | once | CSVRDFTSTDTQYF | TGCAGCGTCCGGGATTTTACTAGCACAGATACGCAGTATTTT
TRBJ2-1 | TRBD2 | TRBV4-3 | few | CASSQDLAGGLNEQFF | TGCGCCAGCAGCCAAGATCTCGCGGGGGGGCTGAATGAGCAGTTCTTC
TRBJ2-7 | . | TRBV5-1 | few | CASSLVRQGLRDEQYF | TGCGCCAGCAGCTTGGTTCGCCAGGGCCTGAGGGACGAGCAGTACTTC
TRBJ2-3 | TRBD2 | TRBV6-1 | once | CASRPTLRTSNTDTQYF | TGTGCCAGCAGACCTACCCTCAGGACTAGCAACACAGATACGCAGTATTTT
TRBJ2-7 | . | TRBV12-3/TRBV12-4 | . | CASSRTSSTEKYF | TGTGCCAGCAGCCGCACCTCGTCGACCGAGAAGTACTTC
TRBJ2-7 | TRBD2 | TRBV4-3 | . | CASSQDARGVTYYEQYF | TGCGCCAGCAGCCAAGATGCCCGGGGGGTGACGTACTACGAGCAGTACTTC
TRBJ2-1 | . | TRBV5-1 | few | CASRSGAPLYNEQFF | TGCGCCAGCAGGTCGGGGGCGCCCCTCTACAATGAGCAGTTCTTC
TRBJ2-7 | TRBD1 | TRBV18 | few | CASSHWDRGSDEQYF | TGTGCCAGCTCCCACTGGGACAGGGGCTCCGACGAGCAGTACTTC
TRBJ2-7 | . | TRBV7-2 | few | CASSFLLYEQYF | TGTGCCAGCAGCTTCCTCCTCTACGAGCAGTACTTC
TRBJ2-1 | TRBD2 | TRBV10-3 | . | CAISEAGEANNEQFF | TGTGCCATCAGTGAGGCGGGGGAAGCTAACAATGAGCAGTTCTTC
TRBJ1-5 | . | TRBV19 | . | CASSILADSNQPQHF | TGTGCCAGTAGTATTCTCGCAGATAGCAATCAGCCCCAGCATTTT
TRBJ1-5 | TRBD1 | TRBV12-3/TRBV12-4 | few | CASSPWGQDNQPQHF | TGTGCCAGCAGTCCTTGGGGACAGGACAATCAGCCCCAGCATTTT
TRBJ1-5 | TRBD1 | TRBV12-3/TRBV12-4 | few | CASSRDRVGNQPQHF | TGTGCCAGCAGCCGGGACAGGGTGGGCAATCAGCCCCAGCATTTT
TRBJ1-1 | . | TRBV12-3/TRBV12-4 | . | CASSRHFEAFF | TGTGCCAGCAGTCGACATTTTGAAGCTTTCTTT
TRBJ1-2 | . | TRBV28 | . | CASTPGVYGYTF | TGTGCCAGCACCCCGGGGGTATATGGCTACACCTTC
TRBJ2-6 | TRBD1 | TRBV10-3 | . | CAIRHGTGGAGANVLTF | TGTGCCATCAGACATGGGACAGGGGGTGCCGGGGCCAACGTCCTGACTTTC
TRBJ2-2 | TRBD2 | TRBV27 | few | CASSRLSRLAGGRTGELFF | TGTGCCAGCAGTCGACTTTCTCGACTAGCGGGGGGTCGTACCGGGGAGCTGTTTTTT
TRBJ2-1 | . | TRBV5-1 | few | CASSLENYNEQFF | TGCGCCAGCAGCTTGGAGAATTACAATGAGCAGTTCTTC
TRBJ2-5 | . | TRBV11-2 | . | CASSLVFYGGGIQETQYF | TGTGCCAGCAGCTTAGTATTTTACGGGGGAGGAATCCAAGAGACCCAGTACTTC
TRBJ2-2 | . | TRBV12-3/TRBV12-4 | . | CASRSRGSNTGELFF | TGTGCCAGCAGGTCCCGGGGCTCGAACACCGGGGAGCTGTTTTTT
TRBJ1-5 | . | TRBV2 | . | CASRGDNQPQHF | TGTGCCAGCAGGGGCGACAATCAGCCCCAGCATTTT
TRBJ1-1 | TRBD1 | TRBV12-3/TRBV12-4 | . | CASRHSQGRPNTEAFF | TGTGCCAGCAGGCATTCACAGGGGAGACCGAACACTGAAGCTTTCTTT
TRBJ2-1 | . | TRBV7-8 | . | CASSSRDQYNEQFF | TGTGCCAGCAGCTCCCGGGACCAGTACAATGAGCAGTTCTTC
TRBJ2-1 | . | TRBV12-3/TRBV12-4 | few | CASSLSGGGGNEQFF | TGTGCCAGCAGTTTATCGGGGGGCGGGGGCAATGAGCAGTTCTTC
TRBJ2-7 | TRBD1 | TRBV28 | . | CASSLNEWGQGYEQYF | TGTGCCAGCAGTCTAAACGAGTGGGGACAGGGCTACGAGCAGTACTTC
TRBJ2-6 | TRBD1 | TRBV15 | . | CATSRPLGNRGVSGANVLTF | TGTGCCACCAGCAGACCCCTTGGTAACAGGGGGGTTTCTGGGGCCAACGTCCTGACTTTC
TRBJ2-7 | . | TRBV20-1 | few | CSASGRNEQYF | TGCAGTGCTAGCGGGCGGAACGAGCAGTACTTC
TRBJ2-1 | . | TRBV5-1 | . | CASSWRVDEQFF | TGCGCCAGCAGCTGGAGGGTCGATGAGCAGTTCTTC
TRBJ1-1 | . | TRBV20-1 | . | CSAQSPTNTEAFF | TGCAGTGCCCAATCCCCTACGAACACTGAAGCTTTCTTT
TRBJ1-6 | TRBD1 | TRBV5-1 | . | CASSWTGGEAASPLHF | TGCGCCAGCAGCTGGACAGGGGGAGAGGCGGCTTCACCCCTCCACTTT
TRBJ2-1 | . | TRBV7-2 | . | CASSTGEVTGNEQFF | TGTGCCAGCAGCACCGGAGAAGTCACCGGCAATGAGCAGTTCTTC
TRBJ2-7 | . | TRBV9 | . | CASNRIREQYF | TGTGCCAGCAATAGAATCCGCGAGCAGTACTTC